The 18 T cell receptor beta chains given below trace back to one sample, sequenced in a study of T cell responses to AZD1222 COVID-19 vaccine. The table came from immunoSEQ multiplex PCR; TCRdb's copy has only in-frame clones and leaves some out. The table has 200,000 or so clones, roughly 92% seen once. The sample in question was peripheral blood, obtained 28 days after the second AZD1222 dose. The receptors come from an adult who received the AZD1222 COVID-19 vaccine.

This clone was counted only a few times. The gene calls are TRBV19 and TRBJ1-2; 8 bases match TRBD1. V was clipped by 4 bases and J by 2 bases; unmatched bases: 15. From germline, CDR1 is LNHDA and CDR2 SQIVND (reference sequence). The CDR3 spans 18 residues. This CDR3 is CASSKGQVASRVNYGYTF. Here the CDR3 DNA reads TGTGCCAGTAGTAAGGGACAGGTCGCGAGCAGGGTGAACTATGGCTACACCTTC. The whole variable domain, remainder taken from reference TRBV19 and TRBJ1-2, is DGGITQSPKYLFRKEGQNVTLSCEQNLNHDAMYWYRQDPGQGLRLIYYSQIVNDFQKGDIAEGYSVSREKKESFPLTVTSAQKNPTAFYLCASSKGQVASRVNYGYTFGSGTRLTVV.

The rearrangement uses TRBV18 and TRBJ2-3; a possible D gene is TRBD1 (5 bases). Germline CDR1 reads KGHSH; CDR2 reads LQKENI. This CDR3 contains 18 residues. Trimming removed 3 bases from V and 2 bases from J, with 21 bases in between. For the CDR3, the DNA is TGTGCCAGCTCACCGAGCATCAGACAGAGAGAAGCCACAGATACGCAGTATTTT. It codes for CASSPSIRQREATDTQYF.

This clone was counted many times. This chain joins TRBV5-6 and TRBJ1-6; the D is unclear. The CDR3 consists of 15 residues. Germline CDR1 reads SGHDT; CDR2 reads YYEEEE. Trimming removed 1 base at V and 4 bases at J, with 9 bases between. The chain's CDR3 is CASSLNREYNSPLHF. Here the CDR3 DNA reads TGTGCCAGCAGCTTGAACCGAGAGTATAATTCACCCCTCCACTTT.

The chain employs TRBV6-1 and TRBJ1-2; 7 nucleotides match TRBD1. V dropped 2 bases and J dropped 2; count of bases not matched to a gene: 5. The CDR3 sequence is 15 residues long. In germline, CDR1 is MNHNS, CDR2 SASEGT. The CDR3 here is CASSERQGNNYGYTF. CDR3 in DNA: TGTGCCAGCAGTGAAAGACAGGGAAACAACTATGGCTACACCTTC.

CDR3 nucleotides: TGTGCCAGCAGTTCTCGGACTTACTATGGCTACACCTTC. Amino acids: CASSSRTYYGYTF. The chain uses TRBV12-3 or TRBV12-4 and TRBJ1-2, with D unresolved. The CDR3 consists of 13 residues. The V end was cut by 4 bases, the J end by 3 bases, with 9 bases between.

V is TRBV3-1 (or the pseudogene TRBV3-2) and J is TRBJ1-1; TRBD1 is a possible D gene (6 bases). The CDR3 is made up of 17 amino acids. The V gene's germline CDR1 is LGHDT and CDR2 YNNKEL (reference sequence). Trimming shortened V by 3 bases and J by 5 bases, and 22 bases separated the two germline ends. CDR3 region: CASSHGPTGPRSTEAFF. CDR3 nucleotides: TGTGCCAGCAGCCATGGCCCCACAGGGCCACGGAGTACTGAAGCTTTCTTT.

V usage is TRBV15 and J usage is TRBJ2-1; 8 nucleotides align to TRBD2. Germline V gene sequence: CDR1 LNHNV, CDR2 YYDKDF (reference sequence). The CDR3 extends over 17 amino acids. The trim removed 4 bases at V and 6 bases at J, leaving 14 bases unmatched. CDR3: CATSKSLGGATVNEQFF. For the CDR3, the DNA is TGTGCCACCAGCAAATCCCTCGGGGGGGCGACCGTCAATGAGCAGTTCTTC.

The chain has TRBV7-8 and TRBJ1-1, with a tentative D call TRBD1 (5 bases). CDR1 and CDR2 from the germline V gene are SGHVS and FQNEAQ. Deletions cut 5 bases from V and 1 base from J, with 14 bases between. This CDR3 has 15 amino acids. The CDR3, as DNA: TGTGCCAGCAGCCCCCGGGACGTAAAGAACACTGAAGCTTTCTTT. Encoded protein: CASSPRDVKNTEAFF.

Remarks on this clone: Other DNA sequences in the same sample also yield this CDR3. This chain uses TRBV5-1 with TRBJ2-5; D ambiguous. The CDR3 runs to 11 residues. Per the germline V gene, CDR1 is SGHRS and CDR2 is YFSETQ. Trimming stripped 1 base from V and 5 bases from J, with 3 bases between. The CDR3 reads CASSLQETQYF. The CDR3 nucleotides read TGCGCCAGCAGCTTGCAGGAGACCCAGTACTTC. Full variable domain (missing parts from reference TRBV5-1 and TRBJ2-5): KAGVTQTPRYLIKTRGQQVTLSCSPISGHRSVSWYQQTPGQGLQFLFEYFSETQRNKGNFPGRFSGRQFSNSRSEMNVSTLELGDSALYLCASSLQETQYFGPGTRLLVL.

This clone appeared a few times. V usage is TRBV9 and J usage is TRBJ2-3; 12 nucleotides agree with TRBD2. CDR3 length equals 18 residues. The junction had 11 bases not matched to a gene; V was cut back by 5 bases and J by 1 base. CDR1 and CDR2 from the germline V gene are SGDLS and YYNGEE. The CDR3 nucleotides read TGTGCCAGCAGTACCCCCCTAGCGGGGGGGCGGGGCACAGATACGCAGTATTTT. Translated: CASSTPLAGGRGTDTQYF.

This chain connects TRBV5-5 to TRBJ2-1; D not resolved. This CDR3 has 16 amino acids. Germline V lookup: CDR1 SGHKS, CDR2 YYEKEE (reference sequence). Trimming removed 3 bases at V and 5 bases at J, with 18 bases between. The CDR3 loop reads CASSSQVGYLNNEQFF. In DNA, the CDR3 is TGTGCCAGCAGCTCCCAGGTTGGCTATTTAAACAATGAGCAGTTCTTC.

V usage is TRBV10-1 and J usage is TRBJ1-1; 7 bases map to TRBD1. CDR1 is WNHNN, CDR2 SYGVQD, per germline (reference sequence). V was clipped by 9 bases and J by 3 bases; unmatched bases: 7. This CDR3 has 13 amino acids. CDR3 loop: CASSTGSDTEAFF. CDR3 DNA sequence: TGCGCCAGTTCGACAGGGTCGGACACTGAAGCTTTCTTT.

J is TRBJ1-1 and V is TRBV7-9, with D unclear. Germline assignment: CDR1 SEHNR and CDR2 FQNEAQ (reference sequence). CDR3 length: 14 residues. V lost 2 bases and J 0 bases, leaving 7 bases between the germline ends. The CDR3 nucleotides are TGTGCCAGCAGCTTATTCAATATGAACACTGAAGCTTTCTTT. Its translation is CASSLFNMNTEAFF.

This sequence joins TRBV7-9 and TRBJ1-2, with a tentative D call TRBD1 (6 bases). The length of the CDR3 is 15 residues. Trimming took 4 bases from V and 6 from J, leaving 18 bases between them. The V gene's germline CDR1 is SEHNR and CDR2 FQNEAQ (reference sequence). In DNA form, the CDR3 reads TGTGCCAGCAGCTCTAGCGACAGGCAGGCGAATGGCTACACCTTC. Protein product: CASSSSDRQANGYTF. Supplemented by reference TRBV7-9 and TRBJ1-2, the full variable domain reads DTGVSQNPRHKITKRGQNVTFRCDPISEHNRLYWYRQTLGQGPEFLTYFQNEAQLEKSRLLSDRFSAERPKGSFSTLEIQRTEQGDSAMYLCASSSSDRQANGYTFGSGTRLTVV.

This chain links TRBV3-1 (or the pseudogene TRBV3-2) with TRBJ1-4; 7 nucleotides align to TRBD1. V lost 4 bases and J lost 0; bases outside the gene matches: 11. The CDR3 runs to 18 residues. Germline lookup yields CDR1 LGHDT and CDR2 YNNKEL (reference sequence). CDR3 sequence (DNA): TGTGCCAGCAGCCTTCAGGGGGGATTAGTTACAACTAATGAAAAACTGTTTTTT. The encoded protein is CASSLQGGLVTTNEKLFF.

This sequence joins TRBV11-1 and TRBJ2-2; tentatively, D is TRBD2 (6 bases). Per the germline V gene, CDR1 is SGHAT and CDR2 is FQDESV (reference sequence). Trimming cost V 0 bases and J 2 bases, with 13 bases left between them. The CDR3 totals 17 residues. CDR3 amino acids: CASSLAQWEENTGELFF. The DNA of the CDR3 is TGTGCCAGCAGCTTAGCGCAGTGGGAGGAAAACACCGGGGAGCTGTTTTTT.

The CDR3 protein is CASSLISYGYTF. The CDR3 DNA reads TGTGCCAGCAGTTTAATCAGCTATGGCTACACCTTC. This rearrangement joins TRBV28 to TRBJ1-2; no firm D call. V was pared by 2 bases and J by 4 bases, with 5 bases between. Germline CDR1 is MDHEN and CDR2 is SYDVKM. The CDR3 is 12 residues long.

CDR3 sequence reads: CATSRGTTTPETQYF. In nucleotides, the CDR3 is TGTGCCACCAGCAGAGGGACTACCACGCCTGAGACCCAGTACTTC. The rearrangement uses TRBV15 and TRBJ2-5; TRBD2 is a possible D gene (6 bases). V was clipped by 1 base and J by 5 bases, with 14 bases between them. Looked up from germline, CDR1 is LNHNV and CDR2 is YYDKDF (reference sequence). The CDR3 loop spans 15 amino acids.